One and the same sample provided the 12 T cell receptor beta chains below, sequenced in a study of identical twins. TCRdb called the 5' RACE reads again in MiXCR, with one record for every CDR3 protein. This table holds about 340,000 distinct CDR3 sequences, roughly 9% found once. Sample: naive T cells sorted from blood. Receptors were obtained from a woman aged 45-65 years in good health.

This clonotype was seen more than once but under ten times. The V and J genes are TRBV12-3 or TRBV12-4 and TRBJ2-5; D call uncertain. Between the trimmed V and J ends, which lost 6 bases and 5 bases, there was a span of 19 bases. This CDR3 spans 15 amino acids. CDR3 protein: CASSYRTVVRETQYF. The CDR3 nucleotides read TGTGCCAGCAGCTATAGGACGGTAGTTAGGGAGACCCAGTACTTC.

The rearrangement uses TRBV10-2 and TRBJ1-2; D gene uncertain. With 2 bases removed from V and 6 bases from J, the gap between germline ends came to 4 bases. The CDR3 is 11 residues long. CDR1 and CDR2 (germline): WSHSY, SAAADI. CDR3 sequence (DNA): TGCGCCAGCAGTGAGGGCGATGGCTACACCTTC. It translates to CASSEGDGYTF.

This clonotype occurred a few times. The chain is built from TRBV5-1 and TRBJ1-5; D gene ambiguous. CDR3 length equals 14 residues. Trimming left V 0 bases short and J 0 bases short, with 4 bases between. Germline loops: CDR1 SGHRS, CDR2 YFSETQ. The CDR3 reads CASSLEYSNQPQHF. CDR3 DNA sequence: TGCGCCAGCAGCTTGGAATATAGCAATCAGCCCCAGCATTTT. The full variable domain, completed using reference TRBV5-1 and TRBJ1-5, is KAGVTQTPRYLIKTRGQQVTLSCSPISGHRSVSWYQQTPGQGLQFLFEYFSETQRNKGNFPGRFSGRQFSNSRSEMNVSTLELGDSALYLCASSLEYSNQPQHFGDGTRLSIL.

This clonotype was observed many times. V gene TRBV11-1 combines with J gene TRBJ2-1; 11 bases are a match to TRBD2. CDR1 and CDR2 from the germline V gene are SGHAT and FQDESV (reference sequence). The CDR3 runs 18 residues. V trimming: 2 bases; J trimming: 1 base; junction bases outside the gene matches: 7. The CDR3 sequence is CASSLRSLAGGSYNEQFF. Written as DNA, the CDR3 is TGTGCCAGCAGCTTACGTTCCCTAGCGGGAGGATCCTACAATGAGCAGTTCTTC.

The table lists this clonotype with a few counts. The CDR3 coding sequence is TGTGCCACCAGCAGAGCGCAGGGGCGAGAGACCCAGTACTTC. Amino acids: CATSRAQGRETQYF. V gene TRBV15 combines with J gene TRBJ2-5; possible D gene TRBD1, 6 bases. Germline assignment: CDR1 LNHNV and CDR2 YYDKDF (reference sequence). CDR3 length equals 14 residues. The germline V and J ends were trimmed by 1 base and 4 bases, with 10 bases remaining between them.

This clonotype was counted only a few times. This rearrangement joins TRBV12-3 or TRBV12-4 to TRBJ1-4, with D uncertain. The CDR3 has 17 residues. The V end lost 5 bases, the J end lost 0 bases, and 16 bases lay between the germline ends. In DNA, the CDR3 is TGTGCCAGCAGTCCCGCGAGAGGGCATGCAACTAATGAAAAACTGTTTTTT. Its translation is CASSPARGHATNEKLFF.

The chain recombines TRBV5-1 with TRBJ2-7; the D is unclear. Looked up from germline, CDR1 is SGHRS and CDR2 is YFSETQ. The CDR3 loop spans 14 amino acids. The V and J ends lost 4 bases and 4 bases respectively, with 15 bases between them. The CDR3 nucleotides are TGCGCCAGCAGCCCAGATCCGGCGGTATACGAGCAGTACGTC. Translated, it gives CASSPDPAVYEQYV.

This clonotype has at least ten counts. V usage is TRBV3-1 and J usage is TRBJ2-1, with 10 bases that match TRBD2. The germline V gene has CDR1 LGHDT and CDR2 YNNKEL (reference sequence). V shed 0 bases and J 4 bases; nucleotides not matched to a gene: 9. This CDR3 spans 18 amino acids. CDR3 nucleotide sequence: TGTGCCAGCAGCCAAGATCTGGCTAGCGGGAGTTCTTACAATGAGCAGTTCTTC. Amino acid sequence: CASSQDLASGSSYNEQFF.

The V and J genes are TRBV10-2 and TRBJ2-1; D unclear. Trimming left V 4 bases short and J 2 bases short, with 12 bases between. Germline values: CDR1 WSHSY, CDR2 SAAADI. The CDR3 spans 15 residues. CDR3 in DNA: TGCGCCAGCAGTGGTCTTCAGGCCCCCTACAATGAGCAGTTCTTC. Protein product: CASSGLQAPYNEQFF.

The genes are TRBV3-1 and TRBJ2-3; D might be TRBD2 (5 bases). With 4 bases removed from V and 2 bases from J, the gap between germline ends came to 16 bases. This CDR3 is built from 16 residues. CDR1 LGHDT and CDR2 YNNKEL come from the germline V gene (reference sequence). In DNA form, the CDR3 reads TGTGCCAGCAGCCCCCCTTCCCGGGGTTTCACAGATACGCAGTATTTT. Residues: CASSPPSRGFTDTQYF.

This clonotype was counted ten times or more. The gene calls are TRBV5-1 and TRBJ2-1, with D unclear. This CDR3 comprises 13 residues. Trimming shortened V by 0 bases and J by 7 bases, and 8 bases separated the two germline ends. The germline CDR1 and CDR2 sequences are SGHRS and YFSETQ. Written as DNA, the CDR3 is TGCGCCAGCAGCTTGGCTGGCTTAAATGAGCAGTTCTTC. Its translation is CASSLAGLNEQFF.

V and J are TRBV2 and TRBJ2-1; 7 bases agree with TRBD1. Germline V gene lookup returns CDR1 SNHLY and CDR2 FYNNEI. The V and J ends lost 5 bases and 11 bases, in that order; junction bases with no gene match: 6. The CDR3 totals 12 residues. The CDR3 DNA follows: TGTGCCAGCAGTCCCAGGGGGACAAAGCAGTTCTTC. This gives the protein CASSPRGTKQFF. Full variable domain (missing parts from reference TRBV2 and TRBJ2-1): EPEVTQTPSHQVTQMGQEVILRCVPISNHLYFYWYRQILGQKVEFLVSFYNNEISEKSEIFDDQFSVERPDGSNFTLKIRSTKLEDSAMYFCASSPRGTKQFFGPGTRLTVL.